This T cell receptor beta chain was identified in a study of early T cells in non-severe SARS-CoV-2 infection. Unique molecular identifiers were attached to individual cDNA molecules. TCRdb fed the 5' RACE reads into MiXCR, producing one record per CDR3 protein. The sample shows 40,000 or so distinct CDR3 sequences, about 5.3% of them seen only once. Trimming cost V 3 bases and J 0 bases, with 7 bases left between them. This CDR3 is 14 amino acids long. Germline lookup yields CDR1 KGHSH and CDR2 LQKENI. This clonotype has a count of ten or more. This receptor was taken from an adult who was a healthcare worker with PCR-confirmed SARS-CoV-2 infection or an uninfected control (not recorded which). The chain has TRBV18 and TRBJ2-3; D remains ambiguous. The source material was whole blood, sampled at baseline. The CDR3: CASSPSSSTDTQYF. CDR3 nucleotide sequence: TGTGCCAGCTCACCCTCTTCCAGCACAGATACGCAGTATTTT.